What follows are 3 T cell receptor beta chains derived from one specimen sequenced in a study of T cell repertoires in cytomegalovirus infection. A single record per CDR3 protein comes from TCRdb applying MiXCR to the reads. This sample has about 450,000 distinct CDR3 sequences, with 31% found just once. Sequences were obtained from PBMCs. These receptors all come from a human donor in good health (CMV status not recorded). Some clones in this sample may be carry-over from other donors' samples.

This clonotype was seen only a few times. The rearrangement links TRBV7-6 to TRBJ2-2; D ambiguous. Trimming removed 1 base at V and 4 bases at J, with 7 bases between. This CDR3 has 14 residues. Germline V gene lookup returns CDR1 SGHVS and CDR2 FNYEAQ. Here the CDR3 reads CASSLVSTTGELFF. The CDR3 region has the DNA TGTGCCAGCAGCTTAGTCAGTACCACCGGGGAGCTGTTTTTT.

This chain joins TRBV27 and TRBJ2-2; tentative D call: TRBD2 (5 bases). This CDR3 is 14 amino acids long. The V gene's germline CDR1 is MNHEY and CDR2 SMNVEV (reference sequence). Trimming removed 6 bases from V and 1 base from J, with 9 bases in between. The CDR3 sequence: CASSQRGNTGELFF. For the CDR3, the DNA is TGTGCCAGCAGCCAACGGGGGAACACCGGGGAGCTGTTTTTT.

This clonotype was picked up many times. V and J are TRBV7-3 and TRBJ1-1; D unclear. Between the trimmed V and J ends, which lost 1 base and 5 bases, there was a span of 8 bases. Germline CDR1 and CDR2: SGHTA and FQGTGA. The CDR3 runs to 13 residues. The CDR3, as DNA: TGTGCCAGCAGCTTAAGCGCAGTAACTGAAGCTTTCTTT. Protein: CASSLSAVTEAFF.